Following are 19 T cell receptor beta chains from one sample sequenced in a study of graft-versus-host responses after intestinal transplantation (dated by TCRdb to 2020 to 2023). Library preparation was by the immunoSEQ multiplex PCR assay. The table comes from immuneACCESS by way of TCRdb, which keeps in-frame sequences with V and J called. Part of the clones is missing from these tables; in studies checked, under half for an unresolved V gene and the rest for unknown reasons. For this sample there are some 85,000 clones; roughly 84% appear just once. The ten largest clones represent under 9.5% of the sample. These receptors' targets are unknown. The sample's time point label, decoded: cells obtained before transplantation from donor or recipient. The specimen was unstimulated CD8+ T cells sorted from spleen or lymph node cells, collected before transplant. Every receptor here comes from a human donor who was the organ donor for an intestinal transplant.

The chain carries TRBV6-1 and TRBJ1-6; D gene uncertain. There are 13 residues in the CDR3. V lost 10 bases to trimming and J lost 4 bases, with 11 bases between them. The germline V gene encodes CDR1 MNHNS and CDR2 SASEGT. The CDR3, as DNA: TGTGCCACCTTACAGCTTTATAATTCACCCCTCCACTTT. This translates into CATLQLYNSPLHF.

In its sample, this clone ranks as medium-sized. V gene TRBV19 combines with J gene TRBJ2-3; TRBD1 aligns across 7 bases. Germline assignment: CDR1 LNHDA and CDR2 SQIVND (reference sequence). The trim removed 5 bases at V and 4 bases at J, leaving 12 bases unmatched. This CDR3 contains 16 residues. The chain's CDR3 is CASSQGDGINADTQYF. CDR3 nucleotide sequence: TGTGCCAGTAGTCAGGGGGACGGGATTAATGCAGATACGCAGTATTTT.

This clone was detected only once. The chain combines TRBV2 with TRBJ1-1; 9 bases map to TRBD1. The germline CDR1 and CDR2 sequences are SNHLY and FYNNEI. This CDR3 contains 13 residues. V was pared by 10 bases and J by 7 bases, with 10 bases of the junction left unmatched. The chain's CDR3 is CAIKNRGLNEAFF. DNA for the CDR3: TGTGCCATAAAGAACAGGGGGCTTAATGAAGCTTTCTTT.

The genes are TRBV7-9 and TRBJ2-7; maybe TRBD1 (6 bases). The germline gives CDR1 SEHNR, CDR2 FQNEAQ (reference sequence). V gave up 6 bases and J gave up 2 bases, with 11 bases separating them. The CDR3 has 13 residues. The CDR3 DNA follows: TGTGCCAGCAGTGGGCAGGGGCCCTACGAGCAGTACTTC. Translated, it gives CASSGQGPYEQYF. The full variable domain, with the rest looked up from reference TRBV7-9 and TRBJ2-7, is DTGVSQNPRHKITKRGQNVTFRCDPISEHNRLYWYRQTLGQGPEFLTYFQNEAQLEKSRLLSDRFSAERPKGSFSTLEIQRTEQGDSAMYLCASSGQGPYEQYFGPGTRLTVT.

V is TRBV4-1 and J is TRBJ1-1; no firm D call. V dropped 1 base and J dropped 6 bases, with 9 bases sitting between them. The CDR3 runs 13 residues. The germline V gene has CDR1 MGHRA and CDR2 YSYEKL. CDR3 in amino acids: CASSQGSTAEAFF. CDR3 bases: TGCGCCAGCAGCCAAGGGTCGACCGCTGAAGCTTTCTTT.

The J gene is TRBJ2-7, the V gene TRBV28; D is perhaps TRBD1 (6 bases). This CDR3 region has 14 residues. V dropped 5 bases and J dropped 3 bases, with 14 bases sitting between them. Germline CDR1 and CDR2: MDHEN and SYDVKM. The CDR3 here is CASSTQRGGYEQYF. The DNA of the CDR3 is TGTGCCAGCAGTACCCAGAGAGGGGGCTACGAGCAGTACTTC.

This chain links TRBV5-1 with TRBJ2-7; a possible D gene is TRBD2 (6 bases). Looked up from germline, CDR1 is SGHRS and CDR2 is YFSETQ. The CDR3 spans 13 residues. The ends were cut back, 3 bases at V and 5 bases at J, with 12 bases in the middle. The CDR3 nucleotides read TGCGCCAGCAGCTCCGTACCGGGAGACGAGCAGTACTTC. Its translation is CASSSVPGDEQYF.

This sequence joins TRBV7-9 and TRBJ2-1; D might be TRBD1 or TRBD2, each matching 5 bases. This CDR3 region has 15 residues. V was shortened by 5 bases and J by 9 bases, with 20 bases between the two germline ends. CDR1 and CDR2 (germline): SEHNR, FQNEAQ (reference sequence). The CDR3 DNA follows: TGTGCCAGCAGCCCGCCTAGTGGGGCGAGGGGTGAGCAGTTCTTC. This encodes CASSPPSGARGEQFF. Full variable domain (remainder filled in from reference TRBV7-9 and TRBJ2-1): DTGVSQNPRHKITKRGQNVTFRCDPISEHNRLYWYRQTLGQGPEFLTYFQNEAQLEKSRLLSDRFSAERPKGSFSTLEIQRTEQGDSAMYLCASSPPSGARGEQFFGPGTRLTVL.

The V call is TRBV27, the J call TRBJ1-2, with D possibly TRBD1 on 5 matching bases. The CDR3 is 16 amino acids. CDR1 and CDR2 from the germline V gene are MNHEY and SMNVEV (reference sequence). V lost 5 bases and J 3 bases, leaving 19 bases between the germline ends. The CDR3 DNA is TGTGCCAGCAGTCCCACGGACACTCCTGGGGACTATGGCTACACCTTC. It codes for CASSPTDTPGDYGYTF.

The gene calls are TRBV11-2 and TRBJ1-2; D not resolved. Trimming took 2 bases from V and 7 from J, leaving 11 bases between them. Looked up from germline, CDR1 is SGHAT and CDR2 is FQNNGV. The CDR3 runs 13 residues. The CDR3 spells CASSLSAYFGYTF. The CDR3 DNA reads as TGTGCCAGCAGCTTATCCGCTTATTTTGGCTACACCTTC.

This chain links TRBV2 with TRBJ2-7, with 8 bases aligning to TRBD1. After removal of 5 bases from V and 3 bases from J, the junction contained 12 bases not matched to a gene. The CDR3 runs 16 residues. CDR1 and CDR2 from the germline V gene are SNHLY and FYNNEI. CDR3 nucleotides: TGTGCCAGCAGTTACTCGGACAGGGCCGTTGGCTACGAGCAGTACTTC. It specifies CASSYSDRAVGYEQYF.

CDR3: CASSFSTEAFF. The CDR3 coding sequence is TGTGCCAGCAGCTTCAGCACTGAAGCTTTCTTT. The chain has TRBV5-6 and TRBJ1-1, with D unclear. V lost 2 bases and J lost 4, with 3 bases in between. The CDR3 has 11 amino acids. Germline CDR1 and CDR2: SGHDT and YYEEEE.

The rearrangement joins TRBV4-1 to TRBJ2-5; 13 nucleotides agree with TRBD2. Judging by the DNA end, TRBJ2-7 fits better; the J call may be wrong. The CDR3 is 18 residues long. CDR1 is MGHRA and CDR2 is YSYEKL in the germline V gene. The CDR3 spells CASSQVRTSGGELYEQYF. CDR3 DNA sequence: TGCGCCAGCAGCCAGGTTAGGACTAGCGGGGGAGAACTCTACGAGCAGTACTTC.

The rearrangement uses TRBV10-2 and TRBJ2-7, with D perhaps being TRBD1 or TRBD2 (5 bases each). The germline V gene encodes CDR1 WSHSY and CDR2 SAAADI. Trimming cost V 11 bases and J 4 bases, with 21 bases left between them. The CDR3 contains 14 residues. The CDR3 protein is CASAGTETAYEQYF. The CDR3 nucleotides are TGCGCCTCCGCAGGGACGGAGACGGCATACGAGCAGTACTTC.

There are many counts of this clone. CDR3 region: CASSLAVNETVGYSPLHF. CDR3 nucleotides: TGCGCCAGCAGCTTGGCGGTGAATGAGACAGTGGGATATTCACCCCTCCACTTT. The chain uses TRBV5-1 and TRBJ1-6; D may be TRBD1 (5 bases). The ends were cut back, 0 bases at V and 8 bases at J, with 21 bases in the middle. Germline V gene data show CDR1 as SGHRS and CDR2 as YFSETQ. This CDR3 is built from 18 residues.

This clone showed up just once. The CDR3 nucleotides read TGTGCCAGCAGTTACGAGGCCAACTACAATGAGCAGTTCTTC. It encodes CASSYEANYNEQFF. The V call is TRBV6-5, the J call TRBJ2-1; no definite D call. V lost 2 bases and J lost 3, with 8 bases in between. CDR1 is MNHEY and CDR2 is SVGAGI in the germline V gene. This CDR3 has 14 amino acids.

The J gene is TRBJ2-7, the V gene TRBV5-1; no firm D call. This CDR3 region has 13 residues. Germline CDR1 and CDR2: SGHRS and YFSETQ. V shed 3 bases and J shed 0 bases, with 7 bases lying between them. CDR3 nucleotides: TGCGCCAGCAGCTCGACTTCCTCCTACGAGCAGTACTTC. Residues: CASSSTSSYEQYF. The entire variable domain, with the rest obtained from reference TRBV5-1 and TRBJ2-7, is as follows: KAGVTQTPRYLIKTRGQQVTLSCSPISGHRSVSWYQQTPGQGLQFLFEYFSETQRNKGNFPGRFSGRQFSNSRSEMNVSTLELGDSALYLCASSSTSSYEQYFGPGTRLTVT.

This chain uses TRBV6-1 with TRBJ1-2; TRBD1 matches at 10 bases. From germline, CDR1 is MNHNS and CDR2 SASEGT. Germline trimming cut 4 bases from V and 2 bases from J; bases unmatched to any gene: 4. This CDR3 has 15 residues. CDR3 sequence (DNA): TGTGCCAGCAGTGGACCGGGACAGGGGAACTATGGCTACACCTTC. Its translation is CASSGPGQGNYGYTF.

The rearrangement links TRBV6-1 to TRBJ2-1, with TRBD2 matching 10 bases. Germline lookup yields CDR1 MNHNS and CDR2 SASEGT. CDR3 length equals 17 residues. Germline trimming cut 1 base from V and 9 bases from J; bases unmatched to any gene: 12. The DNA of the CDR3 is TGTGCCAGCAGTGAAGAAAGTCGGCTAGCGGGGGTCTTTGAGCAGTTCTTC. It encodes CASSEESRLAGVFEQFF.